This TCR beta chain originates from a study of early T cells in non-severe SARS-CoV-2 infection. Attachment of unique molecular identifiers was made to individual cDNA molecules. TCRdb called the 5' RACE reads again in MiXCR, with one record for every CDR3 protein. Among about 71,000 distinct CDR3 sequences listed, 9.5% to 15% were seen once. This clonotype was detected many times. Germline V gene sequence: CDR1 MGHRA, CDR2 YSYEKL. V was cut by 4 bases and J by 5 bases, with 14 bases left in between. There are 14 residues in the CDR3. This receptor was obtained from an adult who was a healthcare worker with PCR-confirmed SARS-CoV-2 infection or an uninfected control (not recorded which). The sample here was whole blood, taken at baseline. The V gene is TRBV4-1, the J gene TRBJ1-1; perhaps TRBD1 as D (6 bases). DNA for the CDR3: TGCGCCAGCAGCCCACGCAACCAGGGGACTGAAGCTTTCTTT. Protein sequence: CASSPRNQGTEAFF.